These T cell receptor beta chains were read from a single sample in a study of CD8+ T cells in alopecia areata. Produced via immunoSEQ multiplex PCR; TCRdb's table is partial and in-frame only. The sample contains approximately 300,000 clones, 55% to 75% of which appear only once. Specimen: CD4+ T cells sorted from blood, collected at week 24, from a patient treated with tofacitinib. These receptors were collected from a human donor with alopecia areata. The CDR3 runs from the conserved cysteine through the conserved F or W.

CDR3 length: 9
V gene: TRBV1
J gene: TRBJ2-7
CDR3 protein: CTSSQEQYF

CDR3 length: 15
V gene: TRBV30
J gene: TRBJ2-6
CDR3 protein: CAWSVQALWANVLTF

CDR3 length: 15
V gene: TRBV10-3
J gene: TRBJ2-5
CDR3 protein: CAISEPYKAQETQYF

CDR3 length: 12
V gene: TRBV4-3
J gene: TRBJ1-1
CDR3 protein: CASSQENTEAFF

CDR3 length: 13
V gene: TRBV27
J gene: TRBJ2-5
CDR3 protein: CASRMDLGETQYF

CDR3 length: 14
V gene: TRBV30
J gene: TRBJ2-3
CDR3 protein: CAWSVGRVRKSQYF

CDR3 length: 11
V gene: TRBV29-1
J gene: TRBJ1-1
CDR3 protein: CSLHRDTEAFF

CDR3 length: 19
V gene: TRBV7-8
J gene: TRBJ2-6
CDR3 protein: CASSLPQASLLSGANVLTF

CDR3 length: 11
V gene: TRBV27
J gene: TRBJ2-3
CDR3 protein: CASSDLDTQYF

CDR3 length: 14
V gene: TRBV7-9
J gene: TRBJ2-2
CDR3 protein: CASSPVENTGELFF

CDR3 length: 16
V gene: TRBV30
J gene: TRBJ1-2
CDR3 protein: CAWSVPSTGLNYGYTF

CDR3 length: 15
V gene: TRBV7-8
J gene: TRBJ2-7
CDR3 protein: CASSLGGQGPYEQYF

CDR3 length: 9
V gene: TRBV20-1
J gene: TRBJ2-7
CDR3 protein: CSPRGPGYF

CDR3 length: 12
V gene: TRBV7-9
J gene: TRBJ2-5
CDR3 protein: CASSLEMGQKYF

CDR3 length: 14
V gene: TRBV30
J gene: TRBJ2-1
CDR3 protein: CAWTRQGSDNEQFF

CDR3 length: 14
V gene: TRBV30
J gene: TRBJ1-4
CDR3 protein: CACEPGQGREKLFF

CDR3 length: 14
V gene: TRBV9
J gene: TRBJ1-3
CDR3 protein: CASSLGTAGNTIYF

CDR3 length: 15
V gene: TRBV7-9
J gene: TRBJ2-5
CDR3 protein: CASSLGQVPGETQYF

CDR3 length: 15
V gene: TRBV6-5
J gene: TRBJ2-1
CDR3 protein: CASRTGGASYNEQFF

CDR3 length: 14
V gene: TRBV7-8
J gene: TRBJ2-5
CDR3 protein: CASRRQGGGETQYF

CDR3 length: 17
V gene: TRBV9
J gene: TRBJ2-3
CDR3 protein: CASSPRLAGGRGDTQYF

CDR3 length: 13
V gene: TRBV7-2
J gene: TRBJ2-2
CDR3 protein: CASSSRTNGELFF

CDR3 length: 16
V gene: TRBV7-2
J gene: TRBJ2-6
CDR3 protein: CASSLDTIAGANVLTF

CDR3 length: 13
V gene: TRBV10-3
J gene: TRBJ2-5
CDR3 protein: CAISATGQETQYF

CDR3 length: 13
V gene: TRBV19
J gene: TRBJ1-1
CDR3 protein: CASGEGTDTEAFF

CDR3 length: 15
V gene: TRBV2
J gene: TRBJ1-1
CDR3 protein: CASRERTGGHTEAFF

CDR3 length: 13
V gene: TRBV10-3
J gene: TRBJ1-1
CDR3 protein: CAITDRANTEAFF

CDR3 length: 13
V gene: TRBV7-9
J gene: TRBJ1-1
CDR3 protein: CASSLGGQGGAFF

CDR3 length: 16
V gene: TRBV25-1
J gene: TRBJ2-5
CDR3 protein: CASSPTSGGVQETQYF

CDR3 length: 19
V gene: TRBV11-2
J gene: TRBJ2-6
CDR3 protein: CASSLGPKTGNSGANVLTF

CDR3 length: 11
V gene: TRBV29-1
J gene: TRBJ1-4
CDR3 protein: CSGKQNEKLFF

CDR3 length: 14
V gene: TRBV6-5
J gene: TRBJ2-5
CDR3 protein: CASSPGGAGETQYF

CDR3 length: 17
V gene: TRBV5-1
J gene: TRBJ2-7
CDR3 protein: CASSVMPPGQASYEQYF

CDR3 length: 15
V gene: TRBV7-9
J gene: TRBJ2-1
CDR3 protein: CASSQSGGSYNEQFF

CDR3 length: 14
V gene: TRBV30
J gene: TRBJ1-1
CDR3 protein: CAWSPHRGNTEAFF

CDR3 length: 16
V gene: TRBV30
J gene: TRBJ1-3
CDR3 protein: CAWSVPTWDSGNTIYF

CDR3 length: 14
V gene: TRBV30
J gene: TRBJ1-2
CDR3 protein: CAWTADRGNYGYTF

CDR3 length: 13
V gene: TRBV9
J gene: TRBJ1-1
CDR3 protein: CASSAGDDTEAFF

CDR3 length: 13
V gene: TRBV18
J gene: TRBJ1-2
CDR3 protein: CASSSQGNYGYTF

CDR3 length: 16
V gene: TRBV7-6
J gene: TRBJ2-3
CDR3 protein: CASSKGPRGATDTQYF

CDR3 length: 12
V gene: TRBV7-8
J gene: TRBJ1-2
CDR3 protein: CASSSPNYGYTF

CDR3 length: 13
V gene: TRBV30
J gene: TRBJ1-2
CDR3 protein: CAWTHVGRLGYTF

CDR3 length: 11
V gene: TRBV7-2
J gene: TRBJ2-1
CDR3 protein: CASSSSGVQFF

CDR3 length: 12
V gene: TRBV4-1
J gene: TRBJ2-7
CDR3 protein: CASSGRGHEQYF

CDR3 length: 15
V gene: TRBV4-1
J gene: TRBJ2-7
CDR3 protein: CASSTQGTGAYEQYF

CDR3 length: 15
V gene: TRBV12-5
J gene: TRBJ1-2
CDR3 protein: CASGLVYRTNYGYTF

CDR3 length: 14
V gene: TRBV5-1
J gene: TRBJ1-1
CDR3 protein: CASSPGYWGTEAFF

CDR3 length: 14
V gene: TRBV5-1
J gene: TRBJ2-1
CDR3 protein: CASKGTESYNEQFF

CDR3 length: 16
V gene: TRBV15
J gene: TRBJ1-5
CDR3 protein: CATSREVGSSNQPQHF

CDR3 length: 15
V gene: TRBV7-2
J gene: TRBJ1-6
CDR3 protein: CASSLQPGYNSPLHF

CDR3 length: 13
V gene: TRBV7-3
J gene: TRBJ2-7
CDR3 protein: CASSGQGGDEQYF

CDR3 length: 15
V gene: TRBV5-1
J gene: TRBJ2-1
CDR3 protein: CASSRTGGGYNEQFF

CDR3 length: 13
V gene: TRBV27
J gene: TRBJ1-2
CDR3 protein: CASSLSRGDGYTF

CDR3 length: 17
V gene: TRBV18
J gene: TRBJ2-5
CDR3 protein: CASSPPSGTSGLETQYF

CDR3 length: 14
V gene: TRBV27
J gene: TRBJ2-7
CDR3 protein: CASGERQGFNEQYF

CDR3 length: 19
V gene: TRBV29-1
J gene: TRBJ2-7
CDR3 protein: CSVERRGQGTFGSLYEQYF

CDR3 length: 17
V gene: TRBV5-1
J gene: TRBJ2-2
CDR3 protein: CASSSGTGVSNTGELFF